One and the same sample provided the 25 T cell receptor beta chains below, sequenced in a study of cytomegalovirus exposure and HLA in healthy donors. The PCR made use of 60 Vbeta and 13 Jbeta primers. This table comes from immunoSEQ multiplex PCR, and its TCRdb copy is limited to in-frame clones, with some not included. Here the sample spans approximately 110,000 clones, over 60% being singletons. The sequenced sample consisted of PBMCs. These receptors were collected from a human donor in good health.

As to this clone: Other DNA sequences in the sample encode the same CDR3. The rearrangement uses TRBV18 and TRBJ2-7, with 7 bases aligning to TRBD1. The germline gives CDR1 KGHSH, CDR2 LQKENI. V lost 6 bases to trimming and J lost 4 bases; unmatched junction nucleotides: 9. CDR3 length: 14 residues. The CDR3 sequence is CASSPRGPGYEQYF. DNA for the CDR3: TGTGCCAGCTCTCCTAGGGGGCCGGGTTACGAGCAGTACTTC.

This chain uses TRBV27 with TRBJ2-2; 7 nucleotides match TRBD1. CDR1 and CDR2 (germline): MNHEY, SMNVEV (reference sequence). With V trimmed by 4 bases and J by 5 bases, 7 bases remained unmatched. This CDR3 contains 15 residues. CDR3 residues: CASSSGGPPTGELFF. The CDR3 DNA sequence: TGTGCCAGCAGTTCAGGGGGACCCCCAACCGGGGAGCTGTTTTTT.

This chain links TRBV25-1 with TRBJ2-5; TRBD1 matches 10 bases. Germline lookup yields CDR1 MGHDK and CDR2 SYGVNS. Losses at the gene ends were 4 bases for V and 5 bases for J; bases not matched to a gene: 16. This CDR3 spans 18 amino acids. CDR3 amino acids: CASSGATATGGFVETQYF. Here the CDR3 DNA reads TGTGCCAGCAGTGGAGCAACAGCGACAGGGGGCTTTGTGGAGACCCAGTACTTC.

The J gene is TRBJ2-1, the V gene TRBV21-1; the table calls TRBD1, which could not be checked here. TRBV21-1 is termed a pseudogene. This CDR3 has 15 residues. The CDR3 protein is CASSKVQGRYNEQFF. In nucleotides, the CDR3 is TGTGCCAGCAGCAAAGTACAGGGCCGGTACAATGAGCAGTTCTTC.

This clone was detected only a few times. J is TRBJ2-7 and V is TRBV5-1; weak D call: TRBD1 (5 bases). This CDR3 has 12 amino acids. Trimming pared 4 bases from V and 4 bases from J, leaving 9 bases between. In germline, CDR1 is SGHRS, CDR2 YFSETQ. CDR3 sequence: CASSADMYEQYF. The CDR3 bases are TGCGCCAGCAGCGCGGACATGTACGAGCAGTACTTC.

V is TRBV27 and J is TRBJ1-2; TRBD1 might be the D (6 bases). Per the germline V gene, CDR1 is MNHEY and CDR2 is SMNVEV (reference sequence). The V end lost 3 bases, the J end lost 2 bases, and 10 bases lay between the germline ends. The CDR3 has 14 amino acids. CDR3 in amino acids: CASSLQGRNYGYTF. CDR3 sequence (DNA): TGTGCCAGCAGTTTGCAGGGGAGAAACTATGGCTACACCTTC.

The chain links TRBV5-6 to TRBJ2-5, with TRBD1 identical over 9 bases. V lost 4 bases and J lost 5; bases outside the gene matches: 15. CDR1 SGHDT and CDR2 YYEEEE come from the germline V gene. CDR3 length: 17 amino acids. CDR3 sequence: CASSPGAGTGYSETQYF. As DNA, the CDR3 is TGTGCCAGCAGCCCAGGGGCGGGGACAGGGTATTCGGAGACCCAGTACTTC.

The genes are TRBV19 and TRBJ2-1; D perhaps matches TRBD2 (5 bases). CDR3 length: 15 residues. Germline loops: CDR1 LNHDA, CDR2 SQIVND (reference sequence). Trimming removed 4 bases from V and 0 bases from J, with 10 bases in between. CDR3 coding DNA: TGTGCCAGTAGTAAAAGCGGTAGCTCCTACAATGAGCAGTTCTTC. It codes for CASSKSGSSYNEQFF.

V usage is TRBV2 and J usage is TRBJ1-5; D gene uncertain. This CDR3 contains 13 residues. Germline V gene data show CDR1 as SNHLY and CDR2 as FYNNEI. The V end was cut by 7 bases, the J end by 5 bases, with 12 bases between. CDR3 nucleotides: TGTGCCAGCACTATGGACGGGGATCAGCCCCAGCATTTT. This encodes CASTMDGDQPQHF.

The chain has TRBV5-1 and TRBJ1-4; D possibly corresponds to TRBD1 (6 bases). The CDR3 extends over 16 amino acids. CDR1 is SGHRS, CDR2 YFSETQ, per germline. V dropped 4 bases and J dropped 3 bases, with 16 bases sitting between them. CDR3 nucleotide sequence: TGCGCCAGCAGCCCCGAGGGGGGGTTGGCTAATGAAAAACTGTTTTTT. Translated: CASSPEGGLANEKLFF.

The V call is TRBV6-1, the J call TRBJ2-5, with 7 nucleotides matching TRBD1. Losses at the gene ends were 4 bases for V and 2 bases for J; bases not matched to a gene: 4. Per germline, CDR1 MNHNS and CDR2 SASEGT. The CDR3 extends over 14 amino acids. CDR3 sequence (DNA): TGTGCCAGCAGTGTATGGACAGGACAAGAGACCCAGTACTTC. The encoded protein is CASSVWTGQETQYF.

This rearrangement joins TRBV7-2 to TRBJ1-5; 7 bases are a match to TRBD1. The ends lost 3 bases at V and 0 bases at J; junction bases unmatched: 14. Per the germline V gene, CDR1 is SGHTA and CDR2 is FQGNSA. CDR3 size: 19 residues. CDR3 coding DNA: TGTGCCAGCAGCTTCAAAAGTCCAGGGGGACGCTATAGCAATCAGCCCCAGCATTTT. Translation gives CASSFKSPGGRYSNQPQHF.

The V gene is TRBV4-2, the J gene TRBJ2-2, with 8 positions matching TRBD2. The junction had 9 bases not matched to a gene; V was cut back by 4 bases and J by 5 bases. Germline V CDR1 and CDR2: LGHNA, YNFKEQ. There are 16 residues in the CDR3. CDR3 DNA: TGTGCCAGCAGCCGCTCGGGACTAGAAGGGACCGGGGAGCTGTTTTTT. This gives the protein CASSRSGLEGTGELFF.

This clone turned up a few times. Here the CDR3 reads CASSLGTGSNQPQHF. CDR3 nucleotides: TGCGCCAGCAGCTTGGGGACAGGGTCCAATCAGCCCCAGCATTTT. This rearrangement joins TRBV5-1 to TRBJ1-5, with TRBD1 matching 8 bases. Germline CDR1 SGHRS, CDR2 YFSETQ. The CDR3 covers 15 residues. V lost 0 bases, J lost 3 bases, and 2 bases stayed unmatched.

This chain uses TRBV7-3 with TRBJ2-2; a possible D gene is TRBD1 (6 bases). V shed 2 bases and J shed 2 bases, with 12 bases lying between them. Germline V lookup: CDR1 SGHTA, CDR2 FQGTGA. The CDR3 totals 16 residues. For the CDR3, the DNA is TGTGCCAGCAGCTTAGACAGGCCCTACAACACCGGGGAGCTGTTTTTT. Encoded protein: CASSLDRPYNTGELFF.

The chain joins TRBV19 to TRBJ1-1; 7 nucleotides align to TRBD1. V was pared by 6 bases and J by 4 bases, with 5 bases of the junction left unmatched. Germline V lookup: CDR1 LNHDA, CDR2 SQIVND (reference sequence). This CDR3 region has 13 residues. Here the CDR3 DNA reads TGTGCCAGTAGCCGGCAGGGGGGCACTGAAGCTTTCTTT. It yields the protein CASSRQGGTEAFF.

CDR3 bases: TGTGCCAGTAGTATAGCCCCTAGACAGGGGGCCTTGGCTTTCTTT. This translates into CASSIAPRQGALAFF. This chain uses TRBV19 with TRBJ1-1, with 10 positions matching TRBD1. V was clipped by 1 base and J by 11 bases; unmatched bases: 10. The CDR3 contains 15 residues. Germline-derived CDR1 and CDR2 are LNHDA and SQIVND (reference sequence).

The chain is built from TRBV11-2 and TRBJ2-1; TRBD2 agrees at 11 bases. The CDR3 runs 16 residues. The germline gives CDR1 SGHAT, CDR2 FQNNGV. V lost 6 bases to trimming and J lost 5 bases; unmatched junction nucleotides: 9. CDR3 bases: TGTGCCAGCAGGGGGTTAGCGGGAGGGCCCGACAATGAGCAGTTCTTC. Protein: CASRGLAGGPDNEQFF.

The CDR3 nucleotides are TGCAGCGTTGAAGCAGGTCTTAACTATGGCTACACCTTC. Encoded protein: CSVEAGLNYGYTF. The chain recombines TRBV29-1 with TRBJ1-2; D call uncertain. Germline CDR1 SQVTM, CDR2 ANQGSEA. The CDR3 is 13 amino acids. Between the trimmed V and J ends, which lost 1 base and 1 base, there was a span of 7 bases.

The genes are TRBV2 and TRBJ2-1; D ambiguous. V was shortened by 6 bases and J by 7 bases, with 13 bases between the two germline ends. The germline V gene has CDR1 SNHLY and CDR2 FYNNEI. The CDR3 has 13 amino acids. CDR3 in amino acids: CASSLFSGNEQFF. CDR3 nucleotides: TGTGCCAGCAGCCTCTTTTCCGGGAATGAGCAGTTCTTC.

This sequence joins TRBV2 and TRBJ2-3, with 10 bases lining up with TRBD2. The CDR3 is 16 residues long. CDR1 and CDR2 from the germline V gene are SNHLY and FYNNEI. The junction had 9 bases not matched to a gene; V was cut back by 5 bases and J by 4 bases. The CDR3 loop is CASSKSGRALADTQYF. DNA for the CDR3: TGTGCCAGCAGTAAAAGCGGGAGGGCCTTGGCAGATACGCAGTATTTT.

The chain recombines TRBV19 with TRBJ1-1; 8 bases match TRBD1. J was trimmed by 3 bases and V by 4 bases; bases with no gene match: 10. Germline V lookup: CDR1 LNHDA, CDR2 SQIVND (reference sequence). The CDR3 consists of 16 residues. CDR3 region: CASSRTGNLEDTEAFF. CDR3 nucleotides: TGTGCCAGTAGTAGGACAGGGAACTTAGAAGACACTGAAGCTTTCTTT.

The J gene is TRBJ1-2, the V gene TRBV2; 9 bases are a match to TRBD1. The J segment lost 5 bases and the V segment lost 7 bases, leaving 2 bases of the junction unmatched. CDR3 size: 12 residues. In germline, CDR1 is SNHLY, CDR2 FYNNEI. The CDR3 DNA follows: TGTGCCAGCAAGGGGACAGGGTATGGCTACACCTTC. Protein sequence: CASKGTGYGYTF.

The genes are TRBV19 and TRBJ2-4; 7 nucleotides align to TRBD1. There are 15 residues in the CDR3. The V and J ends lost 6 bases and 1 base, in that order; junction bases with no gene match: 6. Germline values: CDR1 LNHDA, CDR2 SQIVND (reference sequence). CDR3 in DNA: TGTGCCAGTAGAGACAGGGTAAACGCCAAAAACATTCAGTACTTC. Translation: CASRDRVNAKNIQYF.

This clone came up a few times. At one end the junction does not follow the germline gene, possibly because of a read error. The chain joins TRBV27 to TRBJ2-4; TRBD2 might be the D (6 bases). From germline, CDR1 is MNHEY and CDR2 SMNVEV (reference sequence). The CDR3 has 15 amino acids. DNA of the CDR3: TGTGCCAGCAGTTTAATCCCTAGCGTCAAAAACAGTCAGTACTTC. Translating gives CASSLIPSVKNSQYF.